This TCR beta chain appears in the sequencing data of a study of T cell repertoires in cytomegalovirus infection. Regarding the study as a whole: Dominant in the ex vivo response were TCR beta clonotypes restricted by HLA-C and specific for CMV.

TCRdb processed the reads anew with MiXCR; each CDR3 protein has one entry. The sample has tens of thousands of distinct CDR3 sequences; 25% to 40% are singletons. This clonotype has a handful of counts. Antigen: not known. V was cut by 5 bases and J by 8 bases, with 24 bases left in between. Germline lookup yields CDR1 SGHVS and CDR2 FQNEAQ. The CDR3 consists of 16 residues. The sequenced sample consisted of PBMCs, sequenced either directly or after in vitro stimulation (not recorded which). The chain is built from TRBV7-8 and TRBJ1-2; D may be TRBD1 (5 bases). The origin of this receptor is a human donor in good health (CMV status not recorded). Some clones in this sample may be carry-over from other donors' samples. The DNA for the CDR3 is TGTGCCAGCAGCCCCAGGGACGGATATAACTATGGGGGCTACACCTTC. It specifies CASSPRDGYNYGGYTF. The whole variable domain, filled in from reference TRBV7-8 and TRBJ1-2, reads GAGVSQSPRYKVAKRGQDVALRCDPISGHVSLFWYQQALGQGPEFLTYFQNEAQLDKSGLPSDRFFAERPEGSVSTLKIQRTQQEDSAVYLCASSPRDGYNYGGYTFGSGTRLTVV.